The 2 T cell receptor beta chains below come from one sample, sequenced in a study of blood T cell repertoires in COVID-19. Clones were read by immunoSEQ multiplex PCR, and TCRdb kept only the in-frame ones, dropping some. The repertoire includes around 150,000 clones, roughly 82% of them detected once, and around 7% sits in the top ten. Sequenced material: peripheral blood. These receptors were collected from a woman in her forties with COVID-19, enrolled during active disease.

This clone was recorded a few times. This chain connects TRBV5-4 to TRBJ2-7; 7 positions agree with TRBD2. The CDR3 is made up of 14 amino acids. V was pared by 4 bases and J by 7 bases, with 11 bases of the junction left unmatched. CDR1 and CDR2 (germline): SGHNT, YYREEE (reference sequence). The CDR3 DNA is TGTGCCAGCAGCCGGGACTATGCGTCCGGGGAGCAGTACGTC. It specifies CASSRDYASGEQYV.

V and J are TRBV4-1 and TRBJ1-6; D is perhaps TRBD1 (6 bases). Trimming took 0 bases from V and 6 from J, leaving 9 bases between them. Germline lookup yields CDR1 MGHRA and CDR2 YSYEKL. The CDR3 has 15 residues. CDR3 region: CASSQENRANSPLHF. The CDR3 DNA sequence: TGCGCCAGCAGCCAAGAAAACAGGGCTAATTCACCCCTCCACTTT.